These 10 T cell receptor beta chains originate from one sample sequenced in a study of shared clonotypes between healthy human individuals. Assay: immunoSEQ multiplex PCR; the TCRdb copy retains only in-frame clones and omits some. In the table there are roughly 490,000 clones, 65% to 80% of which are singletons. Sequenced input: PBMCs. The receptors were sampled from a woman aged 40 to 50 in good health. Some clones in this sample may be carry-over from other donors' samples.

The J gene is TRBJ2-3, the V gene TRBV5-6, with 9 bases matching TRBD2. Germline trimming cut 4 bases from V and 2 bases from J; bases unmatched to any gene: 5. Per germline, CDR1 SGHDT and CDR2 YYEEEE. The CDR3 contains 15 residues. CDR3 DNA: TGTGCCAGCAGCGGGCTAGCGGGAACCACAGATACGCAGTATTTT. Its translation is CASSGLAGTTDTQYF.

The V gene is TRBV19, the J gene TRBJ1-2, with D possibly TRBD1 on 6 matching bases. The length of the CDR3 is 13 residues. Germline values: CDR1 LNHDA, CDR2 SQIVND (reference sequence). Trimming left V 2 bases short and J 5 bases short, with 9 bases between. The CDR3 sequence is CASSIPGEYGYTF. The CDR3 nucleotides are TGTGCCAGTAGTATACCAGGGGAATATGGCTACACCTTC.

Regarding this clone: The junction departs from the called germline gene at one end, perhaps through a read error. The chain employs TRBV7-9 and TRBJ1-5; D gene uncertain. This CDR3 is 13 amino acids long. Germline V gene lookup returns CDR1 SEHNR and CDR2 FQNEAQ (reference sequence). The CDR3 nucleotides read TGTGCCAGCAGCTTTGGCAGCATTCAGCCCCAGCATTTT. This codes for CASSFGSIQPQHF.

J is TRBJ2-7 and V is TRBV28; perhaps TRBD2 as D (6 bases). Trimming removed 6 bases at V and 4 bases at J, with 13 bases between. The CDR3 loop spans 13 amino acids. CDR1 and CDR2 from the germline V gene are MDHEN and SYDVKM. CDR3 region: CASRAGGQYEQYF. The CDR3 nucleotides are TGTGCCAGCAGAGCCGGGGGTCAATACGAGCAGTACTTC. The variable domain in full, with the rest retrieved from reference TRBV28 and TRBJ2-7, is DVKVTQSSRYLVKRTGEKVFLECVQDMDHENMFWYRQDPGLGLRLIYFSYDVKMKEKGDIPEGYSVSREKKERFSLILESASTNQTSMYLCASRAGGQYEQYFGPGTRLTVT.

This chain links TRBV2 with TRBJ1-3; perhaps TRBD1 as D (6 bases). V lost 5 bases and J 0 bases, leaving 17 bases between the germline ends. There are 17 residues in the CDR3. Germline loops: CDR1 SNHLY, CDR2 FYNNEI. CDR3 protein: CASSYTGPSLSGNTIYF. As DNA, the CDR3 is TGTGCCAGCAGTTATACAGGGCCCTCACTCTCTGGAAACACCATATATTTT.

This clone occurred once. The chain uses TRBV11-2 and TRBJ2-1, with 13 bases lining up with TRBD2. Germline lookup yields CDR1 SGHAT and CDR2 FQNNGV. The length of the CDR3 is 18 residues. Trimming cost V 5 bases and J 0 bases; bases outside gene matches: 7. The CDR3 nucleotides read TGTGCCAGCAGCCCCCGGACTAGCGGGAGCGACTCCTACAATGAGCAGTTCTTC. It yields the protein CASSPRTSGSDSYNEQFF.

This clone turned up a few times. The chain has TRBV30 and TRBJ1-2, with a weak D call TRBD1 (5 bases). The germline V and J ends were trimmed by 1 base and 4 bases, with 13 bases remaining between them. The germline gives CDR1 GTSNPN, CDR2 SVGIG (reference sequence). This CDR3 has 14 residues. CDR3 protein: CAWSASGFGYGYTF. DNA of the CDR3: TGTGCCTGGAGTGCTTCAGGGTTTGGCTATGGCTACACCTTC. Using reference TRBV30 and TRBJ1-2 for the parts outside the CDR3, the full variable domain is SQTIHQWPATLVQPVGSPLSLECTVEGTSNPNLYWYRQAAGRGLQLLFYSVGIGQISSEVPQNLSASRPQDRQFILSSKKLLLSDSGFYLCAWSASGFGYGYTFGSGTRLTVV.

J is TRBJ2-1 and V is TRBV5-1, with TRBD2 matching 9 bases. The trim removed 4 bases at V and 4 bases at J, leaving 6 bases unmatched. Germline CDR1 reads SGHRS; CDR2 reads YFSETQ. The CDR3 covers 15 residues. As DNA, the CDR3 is TGCGCCAGCAGCCTAAGACTAGCGGCTTACAATGAGCAGTTCTTC. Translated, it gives CASSLRLAAYNEQFF.

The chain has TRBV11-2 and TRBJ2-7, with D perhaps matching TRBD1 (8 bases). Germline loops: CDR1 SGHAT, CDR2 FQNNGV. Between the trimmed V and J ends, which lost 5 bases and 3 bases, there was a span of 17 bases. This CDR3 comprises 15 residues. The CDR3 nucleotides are TGTGCCAGCAGCACAAGCGGGACAGGTCTCTACGAGCAGTACTTC. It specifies CASSTSGTGLYEQYF.

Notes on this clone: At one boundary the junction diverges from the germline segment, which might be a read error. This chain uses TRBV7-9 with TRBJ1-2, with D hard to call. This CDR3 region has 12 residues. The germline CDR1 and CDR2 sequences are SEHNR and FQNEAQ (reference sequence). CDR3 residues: CASTLTNYGYTF. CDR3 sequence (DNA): TGTGCCAGCACCTTAACCAACTATGGCTACACCTTC. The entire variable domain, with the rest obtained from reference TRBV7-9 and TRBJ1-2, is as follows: DTGVSQNPRHKITKRGQNVTFRCDPISEHNRLYWYRQTLGQGPEFLTYFQNEAQLEKSRLLSDRFSAERPKGSFSTLEIQRTEQGDSAMYLCASTLTNYGYTFGSGTRLTVV.